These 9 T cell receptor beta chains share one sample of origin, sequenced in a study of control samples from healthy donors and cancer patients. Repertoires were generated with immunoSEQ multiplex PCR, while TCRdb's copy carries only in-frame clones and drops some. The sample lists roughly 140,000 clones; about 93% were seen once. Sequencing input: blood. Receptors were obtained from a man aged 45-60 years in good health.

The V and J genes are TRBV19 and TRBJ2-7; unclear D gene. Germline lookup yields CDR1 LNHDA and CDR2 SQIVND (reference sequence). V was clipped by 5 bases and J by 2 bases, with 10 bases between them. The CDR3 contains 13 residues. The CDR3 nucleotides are TGTGCCAGTAGTCAAGCGAAAGCCTACGAGCAGTACTTC. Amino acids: CASSQAKAYEQYF.

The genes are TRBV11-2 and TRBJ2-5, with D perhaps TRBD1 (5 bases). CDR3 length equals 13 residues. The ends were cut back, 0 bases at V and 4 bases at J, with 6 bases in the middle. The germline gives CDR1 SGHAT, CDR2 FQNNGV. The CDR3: CASSLDRVETQYF. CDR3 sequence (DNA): TGTGCCAGCAGCTTAGACAGGGTAGAGACCCAGTACTTC. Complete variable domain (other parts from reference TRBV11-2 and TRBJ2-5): EAGVAQSPRYKIIEKRQSVAFWCNPISGHATLYWYQQILGQGPKLLIQFQNNGVVDDSQLPKDRFSAERLKGVDSTLKIQPAKLEDSAVYLCASSLDRVETQYFGPGTRLLVL.

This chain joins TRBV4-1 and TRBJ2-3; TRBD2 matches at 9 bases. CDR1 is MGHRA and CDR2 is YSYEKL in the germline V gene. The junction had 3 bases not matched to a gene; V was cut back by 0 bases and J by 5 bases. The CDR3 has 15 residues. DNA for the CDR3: TGCGCCAGCAGCCAAGATCTAGCGGGGAGAGATACGCAGTATTTT. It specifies CASSQDLAGRDTQYF.

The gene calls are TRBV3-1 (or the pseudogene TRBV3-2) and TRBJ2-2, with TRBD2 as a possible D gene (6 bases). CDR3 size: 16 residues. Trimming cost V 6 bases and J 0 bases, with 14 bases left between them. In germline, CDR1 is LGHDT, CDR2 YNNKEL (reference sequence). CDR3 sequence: CASRPASAPNTGELFF. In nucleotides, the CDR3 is TGTGCCAGCAGACCCGCTAGCGCCCCGAACACCGGGGAGCTGTTTTTT.

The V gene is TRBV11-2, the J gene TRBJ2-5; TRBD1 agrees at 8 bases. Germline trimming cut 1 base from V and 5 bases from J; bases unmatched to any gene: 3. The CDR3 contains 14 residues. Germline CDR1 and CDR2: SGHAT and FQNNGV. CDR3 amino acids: CASSLVDRAETQYF. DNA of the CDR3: TGTGCCAGCAGCTTAGTGGACAGGGCTGAGACCCAGTACTTC.

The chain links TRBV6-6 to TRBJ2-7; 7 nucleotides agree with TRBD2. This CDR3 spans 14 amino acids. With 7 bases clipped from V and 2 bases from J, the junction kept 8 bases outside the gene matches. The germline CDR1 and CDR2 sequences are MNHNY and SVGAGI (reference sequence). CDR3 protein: CASKSGTKTYEQYF. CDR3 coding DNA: TGTGCCAGCAAATCAGGGACTAAGACCTACGAGCAGTACTTC.

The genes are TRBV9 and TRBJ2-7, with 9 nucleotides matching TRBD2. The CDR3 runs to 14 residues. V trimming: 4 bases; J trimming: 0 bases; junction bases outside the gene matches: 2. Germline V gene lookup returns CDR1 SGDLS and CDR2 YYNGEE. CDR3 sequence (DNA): TGTGCCAGCAGCCCGGGACTAGCCTCCTACGAGCAGTACTTC. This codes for CASSPGLASYEQYF.

CDR3 protein: CASSRGLAGGGHYEQYF. The CDR3, as DNA: TGTGCCAGCAGCCGCGGACTAGCGGGAGGCGGTCACTACGAGCAGTACTTC. The gene calls are TRBV3-1 (or the pseudogene TRBV3-2) and TRBJ2-7; 14 bases match TRBD2. The CDR3 is made up of 17 amino acids. V gave up 4 bases and J gave up 3 bases; unmatched junction bases: 8. In germline, CDR1 is LGHDT, CDR2 YNNKEL (reference sequence).

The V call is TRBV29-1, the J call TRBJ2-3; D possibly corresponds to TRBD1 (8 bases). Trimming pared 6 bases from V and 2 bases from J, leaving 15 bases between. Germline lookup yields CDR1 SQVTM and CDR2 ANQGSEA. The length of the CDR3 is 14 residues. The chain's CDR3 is CSVRTGTTTDTQYF. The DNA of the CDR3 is TGCAGCGTGCGGACAGGGACTACCACAGATACGCAGTATTTT.